The 23 T cell receptor beta chains reported below all come from one sample, sequenced in a study of blood T cell repertoires in COVID-19. Sequencing was performed with immunoSEQ multiplex PCR; in TCRdb, only in-frame clones are kept and a portion is missing. The sample lists hundreds of thousands of clones; about 88% were seen once. Sequenced sample: PBMCs or T cells enriched from blood (not recorded which). The receptors were sampled from a woman in her 40s who had recovered from COVID-19.

The chain employs TRBV4-1 and TRBJ2-3; 7 nucleotides agree with TRBD1. Germline V gene lookup returns CDR1 MGHRA and CDR2 YSYEKL. V lost 1 base, J lost 1 base, and 8 bases stayed unmatched. The CDR3 totals 17 residues. The CDR3 DNA follows: TGCGCCAGCAGCCAAGCCTACAGGGGACGGGGCACAGATACGCAGTATTTT. This encodes CASSQAYRGRGTDTQYF.

The count of this clone is one. The chain has TRBV28 and TRBJ1-2; 10 bases are a match to TRBD1. This CDR3 is built from 16 residues. The germline gives CDR1 MDHEN, CDR2 SYDVKM. J gave up 0 bases and V 3 bases, and 4 bases lay outside the gene matches. CDR3 bases: TGTGCCAGCAGTTTCTTCGGACAGGGGGCTAACTATGGCTACACCTTC. Its protein product is CASSFFGQGANYGYTF.

V is TRBV9 and J is TRBJ2-1, with 7 positions matching TRBD2. Germline lookup yields CDR1 SGDLS and CDR2 YYNGEE. The CDR3 is made up of 14 amino acids. V shed 7 bases, J shed 6 bases, and the junction held 10 bases outside the gene matches. CDR3 sequence reads: CASSPSGGGNEQFF. In nucleotides, the CDR3 is TGTGCCAGCTCCCCTTCGGGGGGTGGCAATGAGCAGTTCTTC.

The rearrangement links TRBV27 to TRBJ2-1; 10 nucleotides match TRBD1. Per the germline V gene, CDR1 is MNHEY and CDR2 is SMNVEV (reference sequence). This CDR3 has 15 amino acids. The ends lost 3 bases at V and 8 bases at J; junction bases unmatched: 7. The CDR3 reads CASSFGDRGADEQFF. The CDR3 DNA follows: TGTGCCAGCAGTTTTGGGGACAGGGGCGCCGATGAGCAGTTCTTC.

The J gene is TRBJ1-1, the V gene TRBV20-1, with no clear D. CDR1 is DFQATT and CDR2 is SNEGSKA in the germline V gene (reference sequence). The CDR3 is 11 residues long. V dropped 1 base and J dropped 3 bases, with 3 bases sitting between them. The CDR3 sequence is CSARGHTEAFF. CDR3 nucleotide sequence: TGCAGTGCTAGAGGGCACACTGAAGCTTTCTTT.

The rearrangement joins TRBV10-2 to TRBJ2-1, with a weak D call TRBD2 (6 bases). Germline values: CDR1 WSHSY, CDR2 SAAADI. This CDR3 has 16 residues. The germline V and J ends were trimmed by 6 bases and 4 bases, with 19 bases remaining between them. In nucleotides, the CDR3 is TGCGCCAGCAGCCTGAACTACGGAGGGTTATACAATGAGCAGTTCTTC. It translates to CASSLNYGGLYNEQFF.

V usage is TRBV14 and J usage is TRBJ2-2, with TRBD1 identical over 12 bases. This CDR3 has 17 residues. V was pared by 1 base and J by 4 bases, with 4 bases of the junction left unmatched. Germline CDR1 is SGHDN and CDR2 is FVKESK. CDR3 loop: CASSQVWDRGRTGELFF. The CDR3 nucleotides read TGTGCCAGCAGCCAAGTTTGGGACAGGGGGCGCACCGGGGAGCTGTTTTTT. Based on the CDR3 plus reference TRBV14 and TRBJ2-2, the full variable domain is EAGVTQFPSHSVIEKGQTVTLRCDPISGHDNLYWYRRVMGKEIKFLLHFVKESKQDESGMPNNRFLAERTGGTYSTLKVQPAELEDSGVYFCASSQVWDRGRTGELFFGEGSRLTVL.

The rearrangement links TRBV7-2 to TRBJ2-7, with TRBD2 as a possible D gene (6 bases). This CDR3 has 14 amino acids. V was cut by 5 bases and J by 0 bases, with 11 bases left in between. Germline CDR1 SGHTA, CDR2 FQGNSA. CDR3 region: CASSRDFISYEQYF. Here the CDR3 DNA reads TGTGCCAGCAGCCGGGACTTCATCTCCTACGAGCAGTACTTC.

The chain recombines TRBV27 with TRBJ1-5; unclear D gene. The V end lost 8 bases, the J end lost 4 bases, and 15 bases lay between the germline ends. This CDR3 has 14 amino acids. Germline CDR1 MNHEY, CDR2 SMNVEV (reference sequence). CDR3 in DNA: TGTGCCAGCCGCGTACTGACGGGAAATCAGCCCCAGCATTTT. It is translated as CASRVLTGNQPQHF.

The chain uses TRBV7-2 and TRBJ1-4; D ambiguous. Germline CDR1 and CDR2: SGHTA and FQGNSA. The CDR3 has 16 amino acids. V was shortened by 2 bases and J by 8 bases, with 18 bases between the two germline ends. The CDR3 spells CASSLLSLTENEKLFF. In DNA, the CDR3 is TGTGCCAGCAGCTTACTTTCCCTTACTGAGAACGAAAAACTGTTTTTT.

Remarks on this clone: One junction end does not reproduce the germline sequence, and a read error may be involved. The chain uses TRBV7-7 and TRBJ2-5, with a tentative D call TRBD1 (6 bases). CDR3 size: 14 residues. From germline, CDR1 is SSHAT and CDR2 FNYEAQ (reference sequence). The CDR3 spells CASSITGLQETQYF. The CDR3 bases are TGTGCTAGCAGCATCACAGGGCTTCAAGAGACCCAGTACTTC. The full variable domain, rest sourced from reference TRBV7-7 and TRBJ2-5, is GAGVSQSPRYKVTKRGQDVTLRCDPISSHATLYWYQQALGQGPEFLTYFNYEAQPDKSGLPSDRFSAERPEGSISTLTIQRTEQRDSAMYRCASSITGLQETQYFGPGTRLLVL.

The chain recombines TRBV11-2 with TRBJ1-2; 7 bases fit TRBD1. The V and J ends lost 5 bases and 2 bases, in that order; junction bases with no gene match: 8. Germline values: CDR1 SGHAT, CDR2 FQNNGV. The CDR3 consists of 15 residues. CDR3 sequence reads: CASSLHRGWNYGYTF. Written as DNA, the CDR3 is TGTGCCAGCAGCCTTCACAGGGGTTGGAACTATGGCTACACCTTC.

The chain uses TRBV7-3 and TRBJ2-1; D might be TRBD1 (6 bases). The V and J ends lost 6 bases and 3 bases respectively, with 12 bases between them. CDR3 length equals 14 residues. Germline V gene lookup returns CDR1 SGHTA and CDR2 FQGTGA. CDR3: CASRQGQNYNEQFF. CDR3 DNA sequence: TGTGCCAGCAGACAAGGACAGAACTACAATGAGCAGTTCTTC.

This chain connects TRBV18 to TRBJ2-3, with D perhaps TRBD2 (5 bases). The CDR3 runs to 16 residues. Germline V gene lookup returns CDR1 KGHSH and CDR2 LQKENI. Trimming pared 1 base from V and 0 bases from J, leaving 11 bases between. CDR3 sequence (DNA): TGTGCCAGCTCACCACAACCAGGAGGTAGCACAGATACGCAGTATTTT. This translates into CASSPQPGGSTDTQYF.

The rearrangement joins TRBV9 to TRBJ2-3, with 9 positions matching TRBD2. Germline V lookup: CDR1 SGDLS, CDR2 YYNGEE. Losses at the gene ends were 0 bases for V and 1 base for J; bases not matched to a gene: 6. This CDR3 has 17 residues. The CDR3 region has the DNA TGTGCCAGCAGCGTAGCTAGCGGGGCTGGTGGCACAGATACGCAGTATTTT. Amino acid sequence: CASSVASGAGGTDTQYF.

The gene calls are TRBV2 and TRBJ1-2; TRBD1 is a possible D gene (6 bases). Germline CDR1 SNHLY, CDR2 FYNNEI. Trimming took off 1 base at V and 2 bases at J, with 8 bases between the two ends. This CDR3 spans 14 amino acids. CDR3 nucleotide sequence: TGTGCCAGCAGTGAAGGGGGGCTGAACTATGGCTACACCTTC. It encodes CASSEGGLNYGYTF. The entire variable domain, with the rest obtained from reference TRBV2 and TRBJ1-2, is as follows: EPEVTQTPSHQVTQMGQEVILRCVPISNHLYFYWYRQILGQKVEFLVSFYNNEISEKSEIFDDQFSVERPDGSNFTLKIRSTKLEDSAMYFCASSEGGLNYGYTFGSGTRLTVV.

The J gene is TRBJ2-1, the V gene TRBV11-3, with 11 bases matching TRBD2. V gave up 4 bases and J gave up 7 bases; unmatched junction bases: 12. Germline V gives CDR1 SGHNT, CDR2 YENEEA. This CDR3 is 17 amino acids long. CDR3 DNA: TGTGCCAGCAGCTCCTTCCTTAGCGGGAGGGGGAAGAATGAGCAGTTCTTC. Its protein product is CASSSFLSGRGKNEQFF.

This clone was counted only a few times. The CDR3 reads CASSELIRGPGNTIYF. The CDR3 bases are TGTGCCAGCAGTGAACTTATCAGGGGACCTGGAAACACCATATATTTT. V and J are TRBV2 and TRBJ1-3; a weak D match, TRBD1 (6 bases). This CDR3 has 16 residues. Germline CDR1 and CDR2: SNHLY and FYNNEI. With 2 bases removed from V and 2 bases from J, the gap between germline ends came to 13 bases.

This rearrangement joins TRBV7-9 to TRBJ2-2, with no clear D. The CDR3 has 14 residues. CDR1 is SEHNR, CDR2 FQNEAQ, per germline (reference sequence). V shed 5 bases and J shed 5 bases, with 12 bases lying between them. CDR3 DNA sequence: TGTGCCAGCAGCCCTCTGACTGGGACCGGGGAGCTGTTTTTT. This translates into CASSPLTGTGELFF. Filled out from reference TRBV7-9 and TRBJ2-2, the complete variable domain reads DTGVSQNPRHKITKRGQNVTFRCDPISEHNRLYWYRQTLGQGPEFLTYFQNEAQLEKSRLLSDRFSAERPKGSFSTLEIQRTEQGDSAMYLCASSPLTGTGELFFGEGSRLTVL.

The table lists this clone with a few counts. The chain links TRBV19 to TRBJ1-5; tentative D call: TRBD1 (6 bases). The V end lost 5 bases, the J end lost 4 bases, and 9 bases lay between the germline ends. Germline values: CDR1 LNHDA, CDR2 SQIVND (reference sequence). This CDR3 is 13 amino acids long. The CDR3 DNA reads as TGTGCCAGTAGTCGACAGGTGAATCAGCCCCAGCATTTT. Amino acids: CASSRQVNQPQHF.

The chain joins TRBV11-2 to TRBJ1-1, with 9 bases identical to TRBD1. Germline V gives CDR1 SGHAT, CDR2 FQNNGV. The CDR3 has 14 residues. J was trimmed by 5 bases and V by 4 bases; bases with no gene match: 5. CDR3 DNA sequence: TGTGCCAGCAGCTGGACAGGGGAGGGGACTGAAGCTTTCTTT. Translation gives CASSWTGEGTEAFF.

The chain links TRBV12-1 to TRBJ2-7; the table's D call of TRBD2 was not tested on the DNA. TRBV12-1 is a recognized pseudogene. The CDR3 consists of 19 residues. The CDR3: CASSFVSSSVVPGYYEQYF. The CDR3 DNA is TGTGCCAGCAGCTTTGTTTCCTCGAGTGTGGTACCGGGGTACTACGAGCAGTACTTC.

This rearrangement joins TRBV6-5 to TRBJ1-1; D possibly corresponds to TRBD1 (6 bases). The CDR3 totals 14 residues. Trimming cost V 2 bases and J 1 base, with 8 bases left between them. Germline V gene data show CDR1 as MNHEY and CDR2 as SVGAGI. Here the CDR3 DNA reads TGTGCCAGCAGTTACATACAGGGGAACACTGAAGCTTTCTTT. Translating it yields CASSYIQGNTEAFF.